Sequencing of this T cell receptor beta chain was carried out in a study of OX40 agonist ivuxolimab in advanced cancers. Study-level background: Hepatocellular carcinoma, melanoma, renal cell or head and neck cancer occurred in dose-escalation patients.

The study sampled blood at baseline, cycle 4 day 1, and cycle 7 day 1. V lost 6 bases to trimming and J lost 6 bases; unmatched junction nucleotides: 8. CDR1 SNHLY and CDR2 FYNNEI come from the germline V gene. CDR3 size: 14 residues. The data were produced by immunoSEQ multiplex PCR, yet TCRdb's version contains in-frame clones alone and is incomplete. Of around 100,000 clones detected, 75% to 95% appear once; the ten largest clones hold less than 0.4%. This specimen consisted of CD4+ or CD8+ T cells sorted from blood, obtained in a trial of the OX40 agonist ivuxolimab. V and J are TRBV2 and TRBJ2-1, with 7 nucleotides matching TRBD1. The origin of this receptor is an adult with an advanced solid tumor such as melanoma, head and neck, liver or kidney cancer. CDR3 protein: CASSPRQGSNEQFF. For the CDR3, the DNA is TGTGCCAGCAGCCCAAGACAGGGATCCAATGAGCAGTTCTTC. The full variable domain, completed using reference TRBV2 and TRBJ2-1, is EPEVTQTPSHQVTQMGQEVILRCVPISNHLYFYWYRQILGQKVEFLVSFYNNEISEKSEIFDDQFSVERPDGSNFTLKIRSTKLEDSAMYFCASSPRQGSNEQFFGPGTRLTVL.